These 26 T cell receptor beta chains were all obtained from the same sample, sequenced in a study of blood T cell repertoires in COVID-19 (dated by TCRdb to about 2020). Libraries were made using the immunoSEQ multiplex PCR assay. Entries here come from immuneACCESS through TCRdb and include only in-frame sequences with V and J called. Some clones fail to appear in such tables; in the studies checked, an unresolved V gene covers under half of the shortfall, and the cause of the remainder is unknown. Present in this sample are under 300,000 clones, 70% to 90% of which were seen just once. The leading ten clones occupy under 2.5% of the sample. The sample taken for sequencing was PBMCs or T cells enriched from blood (not recorded which). The receptors here all came from a woman aged 45-60 years who had recovered from COVID-19.

The gene calls are TRBV19 and TRBJ1-4; 9 bases agree with TRBD1. Trimming cost V 2 bases and J 8 bases; bases outside gene matches: 9. Germline CDR1 LNHDA, CDR2 SQIVND (reference sequence). The CDR3 is 16 residues long. The CDR3 reads CASSIKQGARGEKLFF. CDR3 bases: TGTGCCAGTAGTATAAAACAGGGGGCAAGAGGAGAAAAACTGTTTTTT.

In DNA, the CDR3 is TGCGCCAGCAGCCTGGCTAGGAAGAGCTCGATCACCGGGGAGCTGTTTTTT. The encoded protein is CASSLARKSSITGELFF. The chain is built from TRBV5-1 and TRBJ2-2; D gene ambiguous. CDR1 and CDR2 (germline): SGHRS, YFSETQ. V dropped 4 bases and J dropped 4 bases, with 20 bases sitting between them. CDR3 size: 17 residues.

V and J are TRBV5-6 and TRBJ1-2; D is ambiguous. Germline V CDR1 and CDR2: SGHDT, YYEEEE. The CDR3 runs 17 residues. V shed 4 bases and J shed 2 bases, with 21 bases lying between them. CDR3 amino acids: CASSIKPGLTGNYGYTF. The CDR3, as DNA: TGTGCCAGCAGCATCAAACCTGGACTGACGGGGAACTATGGCTACACCTTC.

The rearrangement links TRBV6-4 to TRBJ1-1; D unclear. CDR1 MRHNA and CDR2 SNTAGT come from the germline V gene. Trimming removed 3 bases from V and 8 bases from J, with 13 bases in between. CDR3 length: 13 residues. CDR3 residues: CASSEGSSAEAFF. The CDR3 DNA sequence: TGTGCCAGCAGTGAGGGCAGTTCGGCGGAAGCTTTCTTT.

The chain recombines TRBV28 with TRBJ1-1, with D uncertain. Germline loops: CDR1 MDHEN, CDR2 SYDVKM. Trimming cost V 7 bases and J 5 bases, with 8 bases left between them. The length of the CDR3 is 11 residues. The CDR3 loop reads CASNGRTEAFF. The CDR3 bases are TGTGCCAGCAATGGGCGAACTGAAGCTTTCTTT.

This sequence joins TRBV11-2 and TRBJ2-3, with D tentatively TRBD2 (5 bases). The CDR3 loop spans 13 amino acids. Deletions cut 8 bases from V and 3 bases from J, with 12 bases between. Germline V lookup: CDR1 SGHAT, CDR2 FQNNGV. CDR3 DNA sequence: TGTGCCAGCGCCCGACCGGGAACAGATACGCAGTATTTT. This translates into CASARPGTDTQYF.

This clone was recorded only once. This chain connects TRBV5-4 to TRBJ1-1, with a weak D call TRBD1 (6 bases). The V gene's germline CDR1 is SGHNT and CDR2 YYREEE (reference sequence). This CDR3 contains 15 residues. V gave up 2 bases and J gave up 3 bases, with 14 bases separating them. CDR3 loop: CASSFKTGGHTEAFF. CDR3 sequence (DNA): TGTGCCAGCAGCTTTAAGACAGGTGGCCACACTGAAGCTTTCTTT.

This chain connects TRBV4-2 to TRBJ2-3; 7 positions match TRBD2. J was trimmed by 5 bases and V by 1 base; bases with no gene match: 3. CDR1 LGHNA and CDR2 YNFKEQ come from the germline V gene. CDR3 size: 14 residues. The CDR3 bases are TGTGCCAGCAGCCAAGGCGGGGGTGGAGATACGCAGTATTTT. Protein: CASSQGGGGDTQYF.

A single count supports this clone. This sequence joins TRBV2 and TRBJ2-2; D is uncertain. This CDR3 has 15 residues. CDR1 is SNHLY and CDR2 is FYNNEI in the germline V gene. Trimming removed 5 bases at V and 3 bases at J, with 13 bases between. The CDR3 spells CASSPFRVDTGELFF. For the CDR3, the DNA is TGTGCCAGCAGTCCTTTTCGGGTGGACACCGGGGAGCTGTTTTTT.

This chain connects TRBV5-1 to TRBJ1-2, with TRBD1 as a possible D gene (5 bases). This CDR3 has 14 amino acids. Trimming took 4 bases from V and 2 from J, leaving 12 bases between them. Looked up from germline, CDR1 is SGHRS and CDR2 is YFSETQ. The chain's CDR3 is CASSGGVGNYGYTF. CDR3 sequence (DNA): TGCGCCAGCAGCGGGGGGGTCGGAAACTATGGCTACACCTTC.

As to this clone: Other DNA variants within this sample encode the same CDR3. The chain uses TRBV5-1 and TRBJ1-2; possibly TRBD1 for D (6 bases). Between the trimmed V and J ends, which lost 0 bases and 5 bases, there was a span of 11 bases. The germline CDR1 and CDR2 sequences are SGHRS and YFSETQ. The CDR3 length is 14 residues. The CDR3 reads CASSLAGEGYGYTF. The CDR3 nucleotides read TGCGCCAGCAGCTTGGCAGGGGAAGGTTATGGCTACACCTTC.

This clone was recorded only once. V and J are TRBV19 and TRBJ2-1, with TRBD2 matching 12 bases. CDR1 is LNHDA and CDR2 is SQIVND in the germline V gene (reference sequence). V trimming: 2 bases; J trimming: 2 bases; junction bases outside the gene matches: 10. The CDR3 runs to 19 residues. CDR3 in amino acids: CASSIRLAGVSRTYNEQFF. The CDR3, as DNA: TGTGCCAGTAGTATACGACTAGCGGGAGTCTCTCGAACCTACAATGAGCAGTTCTTC.

This rearrangement joins TRBV5-1 to TRBJ2-1; D possibly corresponds to TRBD1 (5 bases). The CDR3 covers 15 residues. CDR1 is SGHRS and CDR2 is YFSETQ in the germline V gene. V was shortened by 4 bases and J by 6 bases, with 17 bases between the two germline ends. As DNA, the CDR3 is TGCGCCAGCAGCCTGAACGGGCAGGGATCCAATGAGCAGTTCTTC. Amino acids: CASSLNGQGSNEQFF.

This sequence joins TRBV27 and TRBJ1-6, with D possibly being TRBD1 (5 bases). The V end was cut by 5 bases, the J end by 6 bases, with 14 bases between. Germline V CDR1 and CDR2: MNHEY, SMNVEV (reference sequence). The CDR3 totals 15 residues. CDR3 protein: CASSLQAGRNSPLHF. The CDR3 DNA reads as TGTGCCAGCAGTCTTCAGGCGGGGCGTAATTCACCCCTCCACTTT.

This chain joins TRBV10-3 and TRBJ2-1; 8 bases line up with TRBD1. Germline V gene sequence: CDR1 ENHRY, CDR2 SYGVKD. The CDR3 is 15 amino acids. Germline trimming cut 2 bases from V and 3 bases from J; bases unmatched to any gene: 3. CDR3 bases: TGTGCCATCAGTGAGGCAGGGGGCCGCTACAATGAGCAGTTCTTC. This sequence encodes CAISEAGGRYNEQFF.

This chain links TRBV28 with TRBJ1-2; D is unresolved. CDR1 and CDR2 (germline): MDHEN, SYDVKM. CDR3 length: 13 residues. V was clipped by 4 bases and J by 8 bases, with 14 bases between them. The CDR3 protein is CASSSASASGYTF. The CDR3, as DNA: TGTGCCAGCAGTTCAGCCAGCGCTAGCGGCTACACCTTC.

The V call is TRBV29-1, the J call TRBJ1-5, with TRBD1 as a possible D gene (5 bases). Per germline, CDR1 SQVTM and CDR2 ANQGSEA. The CDR3 loop spans 12 amino acids. V shed 4 bases and J shed 7 bases, with 11 bases lying between them. In nucleotides, the CDR3 is TGCAGCGTTGCTGGTCAGGGACAGCCCCAGCATTTT. Amino acid sequence: CSVAGQGQPQHF.

This clone has just a few counts. The chain uses TRBV6-2 or TRBV6-3 and TRBJ2-2; D not resolved. Deletions cut 5 bases from V and 1 base from J, with 8 bases between. In germline, CDR1 is MNHEY, CDR2 SVGEGT. The CDR3 sequence is 14 residues long. The CDR3 loop reads CASSTSGNTGELFF. Written as DNA, the CDR3 is TGTGCCAGCAGTACCTCCGGGAACACCGGGGAGCTGTTTTTT.

This rearrangement joins TRBV3-1 (or the pseudogene TRBV3-2) to TRBJ1-4; D may be TRBD1 (5 bases). CDR1 LGHDT and CDR2 YNNKEL come from the germline V gene (reference sequence). The length of the CDR3 is 15 residues. Trimming took 4 bases from V and 7 from J, leaving 16 bases between them. CDR3 coding DNA: TGTGCCAGCAGCCTCGGGACTGCGGGGGGTGAAAAACTGTTTTTT. It translates to CASSLGTAGGEKLFF.

The chain combines TRBV28 with TRBJ1-1; 7 nucleotides line up with TRBD1. Germline V CDR1 and CDR2: MDHEN, SYDVKM. The CDR3 has 13 residues. Trimming took 3 bases from V and 5 from J; bases not matched to a gene: 3. The CDR3 bases are TGTGCCAGCAGTTTGCAGGGGGTGACTGAAGCTTTCTTT. This encodes CASSLQGVTEAFF.

In this sample, this clone turned up once. This chain joins TRBV5-1 and TRBJ1-6; D uncertain. V was shortened by 0 bases and J by 7 bases, with 5 bases between the two germline ends. The CDR3 has 13 amino acids. CDR1 and CDR2 from the germline V gene are SGHRS and YFSETQ. For the CDR3, the DNA is TGCGCCAGCAGCTTGGGTCTGAATTCACCCCTCCACTTT. Translating it yields CASSLGLNSPLHF.

V gene TRBV5-4 combines with J gene TRBJ2-2; D remains ambiguous. Trimming cost V 1 base and J 0 bases, with 10 bases left between them. There are 16 residues in the CDR3. CDR1 and CDR2 (germline): SGHNT, YYREEE (reference sequence). CDR3 sequence reads: CASSLMELSNTGELFF. The DNA for the CDR3 is TGTGCCAGCAGCTTGATGGAGCTCTCGAACACCGGGGAGCTGTTTTTT.

V gene TRBV11-2 combines with J gene TRBJ2-1; 8 nucleotides line up with TRBD1. Looked up from germline, CDR1 is SGHAT and CDR2 is FQNNGV. The CDR3 loop spans 15 amino acids. Trimming removed 5 bases from V and 9 bases from J; junction bases left unmatched: 12. This CDR3 reads CASSPILQGVGEQFF. As DNA, the CDR3 is TGTGCCAGCAGCCCCATTTTACAGGGGGTGGGTGAGCAGTTCTTC.

The chain carries TRBV7-8 and TRBJ2-1, with TRBD2 as a possible D gene (7 bases). Trimming left V 7 bases short and J 8 bases short, with 12 bases between. CDR3 length equals 12 residues. Germline loops: CDR1 SGHVS, CDR2 FQNEAQ. The CDR3 DNA sequence: TGTGCCAGCACCCGAGGGGGGGATGAGCAGTTCTTC. Its translation is CASTRGGDEQFF.

The chain employs TRBV28 and TRBJ2-7; D perhaps matches TRBD1 (6 bases). CDR1 MDHEN and CDR2 SYDVKM come from the germline V gene. This CDR3 has 13 residues. V was pared by 4 bases and J by 5 bases, with 12 bases between. The DNA of the CDR3 is TGTGCCAGCAGTTCTCCAGGGGCGGACGAGCAGTACTTC. Protein product: CASSSPGADEQYF. The complete variable domain, with remaining parts taken from reference TRBV28 and TRBJ2-7, reads DVKVTQSSRYLVKRTGEKVFLECVQDMDHENMFWYRQDPGLGLRLIYFSYDVKMKEKGDIPEGYSVSREKKERFSLILESASTNQTSMYLCASSSPGADEQYFGPGTRLTVT.

The chain couples TRBV9 to TRBJ1-4; D remains unclear. The CDR3 has 13 amino acids. The V and J ends lost 4 bases and 5 bases respectively, with 9 bases between them. Germline assignment: CDR1 SGDLS and CDR2 YYNGEE. This chain's CDR3 is CASSTSRNEKLFF. In DNA form, the CDR3 reads TGTGCCAGCAGCACTAGCCGGAATGAAAAACTGTTTTTT.